This is a list of T cell receptor beta chains from one sample in a study of T cells of healthy individuals. TCRdb re-derived calls from the 5' RACE reads in MiXCR, one entry per CDR3 protein. This table holds over 95,000 distinct CDR3 sequences, roughly 15% found once. All receptors come from a human donor in good health. CDR3s include the opening cysteine and the closing phenylalanine or tryptophan. A D gene is named only where the DNA matches it firmly. Rows give clone size only sometimes, using once, few, many, or a class for an expanded clone.

size: many
V: TRBV28
J: TRBJ2-1
D: -
DNA: TGTGCCAGCAGTTCCGGACCAGCCTACAATGAGCAGTTCTTC
CDR3: CASSSGPAYNEQFF

size: few
V: TRBV28
J: TRBJ2-3
D: -
DNA: TGTGCCAGCAGAACACGGATCTCTAGCACAGATACGCAGTATTTT
CDR3: CASRTRISSTDTQYF

size: few
V: TRBV12-3/TRBV12-4
J: TRBJ2-1
D: TRBD2
DNA: TGTGCCAGCAGTGGACTAGCGGGGAAACACAATGAGCAGTTCTTC
CDR3: CASSGLAGKHNEQFF

size: many
V: TRBV20-1
J: TRBJ2-3
D: -
DNA: TGCAAGGTTGATGAGAGGGGTCGAGGGCCAGATACGCAGTATTTT
CDR3: CKVDERGRGPDTQYF

size: -
V: TRBV5-6
J: TRBJ1-1
D: -
DNA: TGTGCCAGCAGCTTGGTCGGTTCCCGGTTATCCACTGAAGCTTTCTTT
CDR3: CASSLVGSRLSTEAFF

size: -
V: TRBV6-5
J: TRBJ2-3
D: -
DNA: TGTGCCAGCAGTACAGGGAGGAAGCAGTATTTT
CDR3: CASSTGRKQYF

size: few
V: TRBV6-1
J: TRBJ1-1
D: -
DNA: TGTGCCAGCAGTGAAGTCGGATACAGAGCTTTCTTT
CDR3: CASSEVGYRAFF

size: -
V: TRBV19
J: TRBJ2-2
D: -
DNA: TGTGCCAGTAGCCCCGGGTGGGCCGGGGAGCTGTTTTTT
CDR3: CASSPGWAGELFF

size: -
V: TRBV27
J: TRBJ1-2
D: -
DNA: TGTGCCAGCAGCGTGAGCGGGCCGGGGGTATGGGTTCGCTACACCTTC
CDR3: CASSVSGPGVWVRYTF

size: few
V: TRBV7-9
J: TRBJ1-1
D: -
DNA: TGTGCCAGCAGCTCCCAAATGGGGGGGCTGAACACTGAAGCTTTCTTT
CDR3: CASSSQMGGLNTEAFF

size: many
V: TRBV4-1
J: TRBJ2-3
D: TRBD2
DNA: TGCGCCAGCCGAAGGGGAGGACTAGCGGGCAGCACAGATACGCAGTATTTT
CDR3: CASRRGGLAGSTDTQYF

size: many
V: TRBV6-2/TRBV6-3
J: TRBJ2-3
D: -
DNA: TGTGCCAGCAAGTTCGGTTTAGGGGACACAGATACGCAGTATTTT
CDR3: CASKFGLGDTDTQYF

size: many
V: TRBV27
J: TRBJ2-7
D: -
DNA: TGTGCCAGCAGTTTAGGGGCAGGGGCCTACGAGCAGTACTTC
CDR3: CASSLGAGAYEQYF

size: many
V: TRBV19
J: TRBJ2-1
D: -
DNA: TGTGCCAGTAGTCCTGGACTACTCCTGAGCTCCTACAATGAGCAGTTCTTC
CDR3: CASSPGLLLSSYNEQFF

size: -
V: TRBV4-1
J: TRBJ2-1
D: TRBD2
DNA: TGCGCCAGCAGCCACTTGGCGGGACTAGCGGGAGGGCCCCGCTACAATGAGCAGTTCTTC
CDR3: CASSHLAGLAGGPRYNEQFF

size: -
V: TRBV3-1
J: TRBJ1-1
D: -
DNA: TGTGCCAGCAGCCAAGTCGGATGGGGAGACACTGAAGCTTTCTTT
CDR3: CASSQVGWGDTEAFF

size: many
V: TRBV2
J: TRBJ2-7
D: -
DNA: TGTGCCAGCAGGGGGTCCTACGAGCAGTACTTC
CDR3: CASRGSYEQYF

size: -
V: TRBV20-1
J: TRBJ2-7
D: TRBD1
DNA: TGCAGTGCCTCCCGGGACAGGGGATCCTACGAGCAGTACTTC
CDR3: CSASRDRGSYEQYF

size: few
V: TRBV28
J: TRBJ2-1
D: -
DNA: TGTGCCAGCAATCCCACTAGTCTCCTAAGTGAGCAGTTCTTC
CDR3: CASNPTSLLSEQFF

size: -
V: TRBV4-3
J: TRBJ2-1
D: TRBD2
DNA: TGTGCCAGCGCTACCGGGACTAGCGACTACAATGAGCAGTTCTTC
CDR3: CASATGTSDYNEQFF

size: -
V: TRBV6-4
J: TRBJ2-7
D: -
DNA: TGTGCCATCTACGGATCCTCCTGCGAGCAGTACTTC
CDR3: CAIYGSSCEQYF

size: many
V: TRBV29-1
J: TRBJ1-2
D: TRBD1
DNA: TGCAGCGCAGTCGGGGACAGGGGGGAAGGCTACACCTTC
CDR3: CSAVGDRGEGYTF

size: -
V: TRBV7-2
J: TRBJ2-1
D: TRBD2
DNA: TGTGCCAGCAGCTTAGTAGCGGGAATATCGTTCTTC
CDR3: CASSLVAGISFF

size: -
V: TRBV27
J: TRBJ1-1
D: -
DNA: TGTGCCAGCAGTAAGGTCAGGGTATTCACTGAAGCTTTCTTT
CDR3: CASSKVRVFTEAFF

size: -
V: TRBV4-1
J: TRBJ1-2
D: -
DNA: TGCGCCAGCTACGCCCGGGGTGGCTACACCTTC
CDR3: CASYARGGYTF

size: -
V: TRBV10-2
J: TRBJ1-3
D: -
DNA: TGCGCCAGCAGTGTGGGGTCGAAGTACTCTGGAAACACCATATATTTT
CDR3: CASSVGSKYSGNTIYF

size: few
V: TRBV30
J: TRBJ1-3
D: -
DNA: TGTGCCTGGAGTAACACCGGAAACACCATATATTTT
CDR3: CAWSNTGNTIYF

size: -
V: TRBV20-1
J: TRBJ2-3
D: TRBD2
DNA: TGCAGTGCTAGGACTAGCGCCTACACAGATACGCAGTATTTT
CDR3: CSARTSAYTDTQYF

size: many
V: TRBV15
J: TRBJ2-1
D: -
DNA: TGTGCCACCAGCAGGACTGGGCTCTACTACAATGAGCAGTTCTTC
CDR3: CATSRTGLYYNEQFF

size: few
V: TRBV7-2
J: TRBJ2-7
D: -
DNA: TGTGCCAGCAGCTTAGCGCTCTTGCCCGAGCAGTACTTC
CDR3: CASSLALLPEQYF

size: -
V: TRBV20-1
J: TRBJ2-7
D: -
DNA: TGCAGTGCCAACCCAGGGACAAGGGTCGATGACGAGCAGTACTTC
CDR3: CSANPGTRVDDEQYF

size: few
V: TRBV20-1
J: TRBJ1-1
D: -
DNA: TGCAGTGCTAGGGCGGGGGAGACTGAAGCTTTCTTT
CDR3: CSARAGETEAFF

size: -
V: TRBV7-2
J: TRBJ1-6
D: TRBD1
DNA: TGTGCCAGCAGCGCTGGACAGGGGCGGTCGAATTCACCCCTCCACTTT
CDR3: CASSAGQGRSNSPLHF

size: few
V: TRBV7-2
J: TRBJ2-1
D: TRBD2
DNA: TGTGCCAGCAGCGCAGGACTAGCGGTTGTCCTCTCCTACAATGAGCAGTTCTTC
CDR3: CASSAGLAVVLSYNEQFF

size: -
V: TRBV4-1
J: TRBJ1-3
D: -
DNA: TGCGCCAGCAGCCACGGGAGGCAGTCGGGTCGGAGGAACACCATATATTTT
CDR3: CASSHGRQSGRRNTIYF

size: -
V: TRBV5-1
J: TRBJ2-5
D: -
DNA: TGCGCCAGCAGCTTCCCGACAGGCGGAGAGACCCAGTACTTC
CDR3: CASSFPTGGETQYF

size: -
V: TRBV5-6
J: TRBJ2-1
D: -
DNA: TGTGCCAGCAGCGCACAGGGATTTGATGTCTACAATGAGCAGTTCTTC
CDR3: CASSAQGFDVYNEQFF

size: many
V: TRBV20-1
J: TRBJ2-7
D: TRBD2
DNA: TGCAGTGCTAGAGGGGGTGCGGGAGTCATCGACGAGCAGTACTTC
CDR3: CSARGGAGVIDEQYF

size: few
V: TRBV11-2
J: TRBJ2-3
D: TRBD2
DNA: TGTGCCAGCAGCTTTACAGTACTAGCGGGGGTTGCGCAGTATTTT
CDR3: CASSFTVLAGVAQYF

size: -
V: TRBV20-1
J: TRBJ2-7
D: TRBD2
DNA: TGCAGTGCTGGGGGACTAGCGGGAGATGGCTACGAGCAGTACTTC
CDR3: CSAGGLAGDGYEQYF

size: few
V: TRBV20-1
J: TRBJ2-7
D: TRBD2
DNA: TGCAGTGCCCGGGAGGGGGATCGCGAGCAGTACTTC
CDR3: CSAREGDREQYF

size: many
V: TRBV24-1
J: TRBJ1-5
D: -
DNA: TGTGCCACCAGTGACCGATATCAGCCCCAGCATTTT
CDR3: CATSDRYQPQHF

size: many
V: TRBV12-3/TRBV12-4
J: TRBJ1-1
D: TRBD1
DNA: TGTGCCAGCAGGCCGTACAGGGGGGGGACTGAAGCTTTCTTT
CDR3: CASRPYRGGTEAFF

size: few
V: TRBV28
J: TRBJ1-6
D: TRBD1
DNA: TGTGCCAGCAGTCTCGGGACAGTTGAGGGACCTTCACCCCTCCACTTT
CDR3: CASSLGTVEGPSPLHF

size: few
V: TRBV20-1
J: TRBJ2-2
D: -
DNA: TGCAGTGCTAGAGCGGCAGCCGCCGGGGAGCTGTTTTTT
CDR3: CSARAAAAGELFF

size: many
V: TRBV24-1
J: TRBJ2-1
D: TRBD1
DNA: TGTGCCACCAGCACAGCCGGCCTGGGACAGTACAATGAGCAGTTCTTC
CDR3: CATSTAGLGQYNEQFF

size: few
V: TRBV5-1
J: TRBJ2-3
D: -
DNA: TGCGCCAGCAGCTACTGGACTACCGGGGATACGCAGTATTTT
CDR3: CASSYWTTGDTQYF

size: few
V: TRBV28
J: TRBJ1-1
D: -
DNA: TGTGCCAGCAGTTTAATTGGAAAGGCAATGAACACTGAAGCTTTCTTT
CDR3: CASSLIGKAMNTEAFF

size: many
V: TRBV6-1
J: TRBJ1-5
D: TRBD1
DNA: TGTGCCAGCTGCGACAGGGTGAGAGGTGTTATTCAGCCCCAGCATTTT
CDR3: CASCDRVRGVIQPQHF

size: few
V: TRBV11-1
J: TRBJ2-7
D: TRBD1
DNA: TGTGCCAGCAGCCTGGGACAGGGGATTTCCTACGAGCAGTACTTC
CDR3: CASSLGQGISYEQYF

size: -
V: TRBV29-1
J: TRBJ1-2
D: -
DNA: TGCAGCGCTCTTGAGGGGCGCGGCTATGGCTACACCTTC
CDR3: CSALEGRGYGYTF

size: few
V: TRBV20-1
J: TRBJ2-7
D: -
DNA: TGCAGTGCCTCGGGGAAATACGAGCAGTACTTC
CDR3: CSASGKYEQYF

size: -
V: TRBV11-2
J: TRBJ2-4
D: -
DNA: TGTGCCAGCAGACCTCAGGGAAGTGTGGTCAAAAACATTCAGTACTTC
CDR3: CASRPQGSVVKNIQYF

size: -
V: TRBV6-2/TRBV6-3
J: TRBJ2-7
D: TRBD1
DNA: TGTGCCAGCAGTTCCAGGACAGGGGCCACCTACGAGCAGTACTTC
CDR3: CASSSRTGATYEQYF

size: -
V: TRBV7-8
J: TRBJ2-3
D: -
DNA: TGTGCCAGCAGCTTAGGGGGCGACACAGATACGCAGTATTTT
CDR3: CASSLGGDTDTQYF

size: few
V: TRBV4-2
J: TRBJ1-5
D: -
DNA: TGTGCCAGCAGCCAAGTTAATCAGCCCCAGCATTTT
CDR3: CASSQVNQPQHF

size: few
V: TRBV7-3
J: TRBJ2-1
D: TRBD2
DNA: TGTGCCAGCAGCTTATCAGCGGGAAGCGAGCAGTTCTTC
CDR3: CASSLSAGSEQFF

size: -
V: TRBV5-6
J: TRBJ2-1
D: -
DNA: TGTGCCAGCAGCTTGTGGCAGGGTAGAAATGAGCAGTTCTTC
CDR3: CASSLWQGRNEQFF

size: many
V: TRBV5-1
J: TRBJ2-1
D: -
DNA: TGCGCCAGCAGCTTGGAAGGACGCGGTGAGCAGTTCTTC
CDR3: CASSLEGRGEQFF